Presented here are 4 T cell receptor beta chains from one specimen sequenced in a study of CD8 T cells in ankylosing spondylitis. MiXCR, run by TCRdb on the 5' RACE reads, gives a single entry per CDR3 protein. The table includes 220,000 or so distinct CDR3 sequences, approximately 20% detected once. Whole-study results and caveats: About 8 highly homologous variants made up a TCR beta motif that seemed to typify ankylosing spondylitis blood.

Their antigens are not known. Sequenced material: blood, either unsorted or a sorted T cell fraction (not recorded which). All receptors come from a male donor with ankylosing spondylitis.

This clonotype was detected a few times. This chain connects TRBV7-9 to TRBJ1-5; no clear D gene. The CDR3 spans 12 residues. Germline V gene lookup returns CDR1 SEHNR and CDR2 FQNEAQ (reference sequence). V was cut by 2 bases and J by 7 bases, with 6 bases left in between. This CDR3 is CASSLYLQPQHF. The CDR3 DNA reads TGTGCCAGCAGCTTATATCTGCAGCCCCAGCATTTT.

The table lists this clonotype with a few counts. This chain links TRBV10-3 with TRBJ1-1; TRBD1 aligns across 9 bases. The CDR3 runs to 14 residues. The ends lost 6 bases at V and 2 bases at J; junction bases unmatched: 4. Germline values: CDR1 ENHRY, CDR2 SYGVKD. CDR3 sequence: CAISLDRGNTEAFF. In nucleotides, the CDR3 is TGTGCCATCAGCCTGGACAGGGGCAACACTGAAGCTTTCTTT.

This clonotype turned up a few times. The DNA of the CDR3 is TGCAGCGTTGCTGAGAACACTGAAGCTTTCTTT. Amino acids: CSVAENTEAFF. The chain links TRBV29-1 to TRBJ1-1; D is undetermined. Germline lookup yields CDR1 SQVTM and CDR2 ANQGSEA. V was pared by 4 bases and J by 1 base, with 4 bases between. This CDR3 region has 11 residues.

This clonotype was seen a few times. This chain joins TRBV11-2 and TRBJ2-2; TRBD2 matches at 10 bases. Germline CDR1 reads SGHAT; CDR2 reads FQNNGV. J was trimmed by 2 bases and V by 5 bases; bases with no gene match: 5. The length of the CDR3 is 16 residues. The CDR3 here is CASSAWTSGNTGELFF. CDR3 nucleotides: TGTGCCAGCAGCGCCTGGACTAGCGGAAACACCGGGGAGCTGTTTTTT.